This T cell receptor beta chain came from a study of technical replicates of blood from a handful of donors. Here immunoSEQ multiplex PCR was the method, and the copy in TCRdb shows in-frame clones only, minus some. The repertoire has some 74,000 clones, roughly 90% of them found once; the top ten carry around 0.34%. The CDR3 extends over 15 amino acids. V gave up 4 bases and J gave up 7 bases; unmatched junction bases: 11. Germline assignment: CDR1 SGDLS and CDR2 YYNGEE. The clonotype comes from a human donor in good health. The sample comprised T cells isolated from PBMCs. The chain links TRBV9 to TRBJ2-7; 10 bases map to TRBD2. The DNA for the CDR3 is TGTGCCAGCAGCAAACGGACTAGCGGAGTAGGGGAGCAGTACTTC. Its protein product is CASSKRTSGVGEQYF.